The clone carrying this T cell receptor (beta chain) was picked up one time. V was clipped by 7 bases and J by 6 bases, with 9 bases between them. The CDR3 runs to 12 residues. The germline CDR1 and CDR2 sequences are ENHRY and SYGVKD. This record belongs to a study of radiotherapy plus CTLA-4 blockade in lung cancer. Study background: Objective responses were observed in around a sixth of patients, and disease control was achieved by roughly 29%.

Participants had chemo-refractory metastatic non-small-cell lung cancer and were treated with focal radiation plus ipilimumab CTLA-4 blockade. Assay: immunoSEQ multiplex PCR; the TCRdb copy retains only in-frame clones and omits some. The profile shows 55,000 to 70,000 clones, 65% to 80% of them singletons. Sequenced material: peripheral blood, taken from a patient treated with radiotherapy plus ipilimumab. This sequence joins TRBV10-3 and TRBJ2-2, with D perhaps matching TRBD2 (5 bases). The TCR was taken from a human donor with non-small cell lung cancer who had a complete response to radiotherapy plus ipilimumab. CDR3 sequence: CAITRAAGELFF. CDR3 bases: TGTGCCATCACACGAGCGGCCGGGGAGCTGTTTTTT.